The 16 T cell receptor beta chains presented below share a single source sample, sequenced in a study of cytomegalovirus exposure and HLA in healthy donors. Use of 60 Vbeta and 13 Jbeta primers characterized the PCR. Using immunoSEQ multiplex PCR, the repertoire was profiled, and TCRdb retains in-frame clones only, with some absent. Of around 130,000 clones listed, roughly 77% are singletons. The sequencing sample was made of PBMCs. These receptors all stem from a woman aged 40 to 50 in good health and CMV-seropositive.

CDR3 nucleotides: TGCGCCAGCAGCTTAGACAGGGTGACTGAAGCTTTCTTT. It yields the protein CASSLDRVTEAFF. The chain recombines TRBV5-1 with TRBJ1-1; the match to TRBD1 covers 7 bases. The CDR3 loop spans 13 amino acids. CDR1 is SGHRS, CDR2 YFSETQ, per germline. Germline trimming cut 2 bases from V and 5 bases from J; bases unmatched to any gene: 3.

The V and J genes are TRBV27 and TRBJ2-7; D remains unclear. Trimming removed 6 bases at V and 7 bases at J, with 19 bases between. The length of the CDR3 is 14 residues. Looked up from germline, CDR1 is MNHEY and CDR2 is SMNVEV (reference sequence). CDR3 DNA sequence: TGTGCCAGCAGCCTATCCGGGTCTTCCGGGGAGCAGTACTTC. The encoded protein is CASSLSGSSGEQYF.

This rearrangement joins TRBV7-6 to TRBJ2-3, with 11 bases fitting TRBD2. V was clipped by 5 bases and J by 4 bases; unmatched bases: 8. The germline CDR1 and CDR2 sequences are SGHVS and FNYEAQ. This CDR3 region has 16 residues. CDR3 in DNA: TGTGCCAGCAGCGTTAGCGGGGGGGTACACGCAGATACGCAGTATTTT. It is translated as CASSVSGGVHADTQYF.

This chain links TRBV4-2 with TRBJ2-5; 14 bases line up with TRBD2. Trimming cost V 0 bases and J 7 bases; bases outside gene matches: 13. Germline CDR1 is LGHNA and CDR2 is YNFKEQ. This CDR3 is 19 amino acids long. This CDR3 reads CASSQEIEGLAGVGGTQYF. CDR3 nucleotide sequence: TGTGCCAGCAGCCAAGAGATAGAGGGACTAGCGGGAGTGGGCGGGACCCAGTACTTC.

The chain couples TRBV4-2 to TRBJ1-2; 9 bases are shared with TRBD1. The trim removed 4 bases at V and 3 bases at J, leaving 9 bases unmatched. Looked up from germline, CDR1 is LGHNA and CDR2 is YNFKEQ. There are 16 residues in the CDR3. DNA for the CDR3: TGTGCCAGCAGCCTAAACACAGGGGGCGCCGACTATGGCTACACCTTC. This codes for CASSLNTGGADYGYTF.

The chain's CDR3 is CASSLDGGNAYEQYF. CDR3 sequence (DNA): TGCGCCAGCAGCTTGGACGGCGGGAACGCCTACGAGCAGTACTTC. This rearrangement joins TRBV5-1 to TRBJ2-7; TRBD2 might be the D (6 bases). This CDR3 contains 15 residues. Germline CDR1 and CDR2: SGHRS and YFSETQ. The V end was cut by 0 bases, the J end by 2 bases, with 12 bases between.

The chain is built from TRBV7-8 and TRBJ2-7; the match to TRBD1 covers 9 bases. V lost 5 bases and J lost 7; bases outside the gene matches: 9. Per the germline V gene, CDR1 is SGHVS and CDR2 is FQNEAQ. This CDR3 has 14 residues. CDR3 bases: TGTGCCAGCAGCCTACGGACAGGGGTGAGTGAGCAGTACTTC. As protein: CASSLRTGVSEQYF.

This clone appeared a single time. Likely a read error: the CDR3 ends without its conserved phenylalanine or tryptophan. V usage is TRBV5-1 and J usage is TRBJ2-7; TRBD2 is a possible D gene (5 bases). Germline V gene sequence: CDR1 SGHRS, CDR2 YFSETQ. Trimming removed 2 bases from V and 0 bases from J, with 15 bases in between. The CDR3 is 16 amino acids. The CDR3 is CASSFGSDWSSYEQYL. CDR3 DNA: TGCGCCAGCAGCTTTGGATCGGACTGGAGCTCCTACGAGCAGTACCTC.

The V and J genes are TRBV19 and TRBJ2-1; 8 bases fit TRBD2. Looked up from germline, CDR1 is LNHDA and CDR2 is SQIVND (reference sequence). There are 18 residues in the CDR3. V lost 7 bases and J lost 0; bases outside the gene matches: 14. CDR3 loop: CASTSGRASGLSYNEQFF. The CDR3 DNA follows: TGTGCCAGTACGTCTGGTAGGGCTAGCGGGCTCTCCTACAATGAGCAGTTCTTC.

DNA of the CDR3: TGCGCCAGCAGCCAAGACGCCAGGGGGCAGTCCAATGAGCAGTTCTTC. This codes for CASSQDARGQSNEQFF. The chain uses TRBV4-3 and TRBJ2-1; 8 bases agree with TRBD1. The germline CDR1 and CDR2 sequences are LGHNA and YSLEER. Trimming removed 0 bases from V and 6 bases from J; junction bases left unmatched: 7. This CDR3 is 16 amino acids long.

This chain joins TRBV19 and TRBJ1-6; the D gene is possibly TRBD1 (6 bases). The ends were cut back, 5 bases at V and 6 bases at J, with 11 bases in the middle. Germline lookup yields CDR1 LNHDA and CDR2 SQIVND (reference sequence). This CDR3 contains 14 residues. CDR3: CASSLTGLNSPLHF. The CDR3 DNA sequence: TGTGCCAGTAGTCTAACAGGGCTTAATTCACCCCTCCACTTT.

There are a few counts of this clone. J is TRBJ2-7 and V is TRBV6-8, with 13 nucleotides matching TRBD2. CDR1 is MNHGY and CDR2 is SAAAGT in the germline V gene. V was pared by 8 bases and J by 2 bases, with 15 bases of the junction left unmatched. This CDR3 region has 18 residues. This CDR3 is CASVTGTSGTTGTYEQYF. As DNA, the CDR3 is TGTGCCAGCGTGACCGGGACTAGCGGGACCACGGGAACCTACGAGCAGTACTTC.

The V call is TRBV13, the J call TRBJ2-1, with 11 bases identical to TRBD1. The CDR3 length is 16 residues. The V gene's germline CDR1 is PRHDT and CDR2 FYEKMQ (reference sequence). Trimming took 4 bases from V and 4 from J; bases not matched to a gene: 6. The CDR3 is CASSSRGTGGYNEQFF. CDR3 bases: TGTGCCAGCAGCTCCCGAGGGACAGGGGGATACAATGAGCAGTTCTTC.

The chain couples TRBV4-1 to TRBJ2-7, with 8 positions matching TRBD1. CDR3 length: 14 residues. CDR1 is MGHRA, CDR2 YSYEKL, per germline. V trimming: 3 bases; J trimming: 4 bases; junction bases outside the gene matches: 5. In nucleotides, the CDR3 is TGCGCCAGCAGCCAGGTAGGACAGGGTTACGAGCAGTACTTC. This translates into CASSQVGQGYEQYF.

DNA for the CDR3: TGTGCCAGCAGCCTAAGGACAGTCTACGAGCAGTACTTC. This encodes CASSLRTVYEQYF. The V and J genes are TRBV6-1 and TRBJ2-7; the D gene is possibly TRBD1 (6 bases). Germline lookup yields CDR1 MNHNS and CDR2 SASEGT. The CDR3 is made up of 13 amino acids. V lost 6 bases to trimming and J lost 3 bases, with 12 bases between them.

This chain joins TRBV7-3 and TRBJ2-3; D might be TRBD2 (6 bases). This CDR3 has 16 residues. The germline V and J ends were trimmed by 2 bases and 4 bases, with 16 bases remaining between them. The V gene's germline CDR1 is SGHTA and CDR2 FQGTGA. This chain's CDR3 is CASSLRRAGGPDTQYF. The CDR3 DNA follows: TGTGCCAGCAGCTTACGGAGGGCCGGCGGCCCAGATACGCAGTATTTT.